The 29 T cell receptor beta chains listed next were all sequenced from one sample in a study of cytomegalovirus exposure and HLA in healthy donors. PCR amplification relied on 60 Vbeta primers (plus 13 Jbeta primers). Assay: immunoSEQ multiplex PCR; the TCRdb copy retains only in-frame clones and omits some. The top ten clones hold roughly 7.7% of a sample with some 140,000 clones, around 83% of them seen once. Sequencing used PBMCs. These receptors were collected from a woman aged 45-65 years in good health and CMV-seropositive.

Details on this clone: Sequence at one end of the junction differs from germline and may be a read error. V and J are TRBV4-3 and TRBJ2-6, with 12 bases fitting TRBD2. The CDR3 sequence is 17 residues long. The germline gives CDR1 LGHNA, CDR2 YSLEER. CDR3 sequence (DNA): TGCGCCAGCAGCCAAGATAGGGGGCTAGCGGGGGGGAACGGCCTGACTTTC. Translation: CASSQDRGLAGGNGLTF.

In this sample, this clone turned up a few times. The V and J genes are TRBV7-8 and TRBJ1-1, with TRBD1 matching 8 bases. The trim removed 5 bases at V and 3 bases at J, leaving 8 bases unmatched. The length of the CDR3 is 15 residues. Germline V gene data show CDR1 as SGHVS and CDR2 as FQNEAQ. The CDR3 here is CASSPTTGGHTEAFF. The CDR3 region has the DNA TGTGCCAGCAGCCCAACAACAGGGGGACACACTGAAGCTTTCTTT.

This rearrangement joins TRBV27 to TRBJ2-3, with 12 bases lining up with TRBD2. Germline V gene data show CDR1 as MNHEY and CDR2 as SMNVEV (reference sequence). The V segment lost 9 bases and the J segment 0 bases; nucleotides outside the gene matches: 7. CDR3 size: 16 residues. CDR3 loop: CASLPLAGGSTDTQYF. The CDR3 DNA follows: TGTGCCAGTCTCCCCCTAGCGGGGGGGAGCACAGATACGCAGTATTTT.

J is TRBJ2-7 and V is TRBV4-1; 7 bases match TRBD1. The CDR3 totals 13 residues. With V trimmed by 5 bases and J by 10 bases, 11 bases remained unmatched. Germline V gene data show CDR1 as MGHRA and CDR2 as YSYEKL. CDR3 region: CASSNPITGDQYF. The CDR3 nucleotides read TGCGCCAGCAGCAATCCAATAACAGGGGACCAGTACTTC.

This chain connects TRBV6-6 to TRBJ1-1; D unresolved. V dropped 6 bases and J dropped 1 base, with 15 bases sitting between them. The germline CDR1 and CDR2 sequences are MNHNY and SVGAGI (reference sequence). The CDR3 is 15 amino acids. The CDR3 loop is CASSRRVPGNTEAFF. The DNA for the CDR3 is TGTGCCAGCAGCCGCCGGGTCCCGGGGAACACTGAAGCTTTCTTT.

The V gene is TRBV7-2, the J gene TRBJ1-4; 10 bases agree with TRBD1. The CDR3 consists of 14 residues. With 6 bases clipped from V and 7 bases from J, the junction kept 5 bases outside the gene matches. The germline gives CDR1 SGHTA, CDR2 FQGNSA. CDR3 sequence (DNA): TGTGCCAGCAGTCAGACAGGGGGCGGTGAAAAACTGTTTTTT. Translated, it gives CASSQTGGGEKLFF.

The CDR3 spells CASSPLARGEYTGELFF. CDR3 in DNA: TGTGCCAGCAGTCCCCTCGCCCGGGGGGAATACACCGGGGAGCTGTTTTTT. V gene TRBV9 combines with J gene TRBJ2-2, with 7 bases matching TRBD2. Germline CDR1 and CDR2: SGDLS and YYNGEE. The CDR3 has 17 residues. V was pared by 5 bases and J by 3 bases, with 13 bases of the junction left unmatched.

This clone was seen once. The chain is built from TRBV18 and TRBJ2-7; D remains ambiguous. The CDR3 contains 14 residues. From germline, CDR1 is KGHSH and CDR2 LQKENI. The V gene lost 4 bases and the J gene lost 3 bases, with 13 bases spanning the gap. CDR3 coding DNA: TGTGCCAGCTCACGGCCCGGGTCTCTCTACGAGCAGTACTTC. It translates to CASSRPGSLYEQYF.

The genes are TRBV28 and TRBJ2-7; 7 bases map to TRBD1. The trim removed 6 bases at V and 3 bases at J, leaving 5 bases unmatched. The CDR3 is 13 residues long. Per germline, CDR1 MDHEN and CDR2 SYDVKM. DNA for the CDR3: TGTGCCAGCAGCTTGGGACAGAGCTACGAGCAGTACTTC. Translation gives CASSLGQSYEQYF.

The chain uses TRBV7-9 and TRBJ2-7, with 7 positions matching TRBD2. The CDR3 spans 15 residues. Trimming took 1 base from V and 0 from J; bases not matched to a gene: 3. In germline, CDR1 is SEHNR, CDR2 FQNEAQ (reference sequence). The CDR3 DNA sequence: TGTGCCAGCAGCTTAGAGGGAGGGGTCTCCTACGAGCAGTACTTC. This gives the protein CASSLEGGVSYEQYF. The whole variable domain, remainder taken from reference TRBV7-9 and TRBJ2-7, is DTGVSQNPRHKITKRGQNVTFRCDPISEHNRLYWYRQTLGQGPEFLTYFQNEAQLEKSRLLSDRFSAERPKGSFSTLEIQRTEQGDSAMYLCASSLEGGVSYEQYFGPGTRLTVT.

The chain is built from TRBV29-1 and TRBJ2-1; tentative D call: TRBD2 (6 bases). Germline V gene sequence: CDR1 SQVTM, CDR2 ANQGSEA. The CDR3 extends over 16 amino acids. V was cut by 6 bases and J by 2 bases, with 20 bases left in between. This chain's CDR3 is CSVDFGSGPTYNEQFF. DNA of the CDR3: TGCAGCGTCGATTTCGGTAGCGGACCTACCTACAATGAGCAGTTCTTC.

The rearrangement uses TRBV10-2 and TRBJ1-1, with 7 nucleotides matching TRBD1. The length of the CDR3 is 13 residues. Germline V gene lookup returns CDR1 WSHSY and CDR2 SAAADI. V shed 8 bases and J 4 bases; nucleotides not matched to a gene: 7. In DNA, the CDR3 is TGCGCCAGCCTTCAGGCAGGGGGCACTGAAGCTTTCTTT. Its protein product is CASLQAGGTEAFF.

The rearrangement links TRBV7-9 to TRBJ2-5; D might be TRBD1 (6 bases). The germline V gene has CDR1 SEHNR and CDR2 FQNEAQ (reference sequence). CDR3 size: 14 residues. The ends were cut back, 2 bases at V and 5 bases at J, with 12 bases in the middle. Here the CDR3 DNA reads TGTGCCAGCAGCTTAAGGACAGAGGGGGAGACCCAGTACTTC. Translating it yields CASSLRTEGETQYF.

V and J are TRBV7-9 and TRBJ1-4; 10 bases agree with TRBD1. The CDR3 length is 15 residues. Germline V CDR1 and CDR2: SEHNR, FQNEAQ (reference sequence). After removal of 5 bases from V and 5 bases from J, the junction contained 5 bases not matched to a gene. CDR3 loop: CASSPRDRGNEKLFF. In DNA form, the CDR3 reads TGTGCCAGCAGCCCCAGGGACAGGGGAAATGAAAAACTGTTTTTT.

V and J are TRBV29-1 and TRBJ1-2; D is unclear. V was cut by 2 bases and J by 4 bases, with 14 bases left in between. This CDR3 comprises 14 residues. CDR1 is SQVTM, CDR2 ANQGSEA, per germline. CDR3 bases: TGCAGCGTTGAACCTGCAATACGGGGCTATGGCTACACCTTC. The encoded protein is CSVEPAIRGYGYTF.

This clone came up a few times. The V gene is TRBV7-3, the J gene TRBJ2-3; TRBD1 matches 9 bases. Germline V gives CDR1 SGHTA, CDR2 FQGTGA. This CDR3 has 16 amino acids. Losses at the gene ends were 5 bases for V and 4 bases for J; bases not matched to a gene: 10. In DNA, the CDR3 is TGTGCCAGCAGCCGAGTCGGGACAGGGTTGGCAGATACGCAGTATTTT. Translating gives CASSRVGTGLADTQYF.

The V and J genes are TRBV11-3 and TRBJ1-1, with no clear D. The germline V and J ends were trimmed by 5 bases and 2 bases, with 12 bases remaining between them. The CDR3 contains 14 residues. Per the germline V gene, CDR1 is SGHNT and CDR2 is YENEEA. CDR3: CASSRDGSNTEAFF. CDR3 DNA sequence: TGTGCCAGCAGCCGAGATGGGAGCAACACTGAAGCTTTCTTT.

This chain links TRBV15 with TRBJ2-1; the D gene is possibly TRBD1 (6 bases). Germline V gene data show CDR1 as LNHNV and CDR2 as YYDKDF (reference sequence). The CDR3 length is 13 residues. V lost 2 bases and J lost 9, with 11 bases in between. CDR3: CATSRPQGGEQFF. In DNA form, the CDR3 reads TGTGCCACCAGCAGACCTCAAGGGGGTGAGCAGTTCTTC.

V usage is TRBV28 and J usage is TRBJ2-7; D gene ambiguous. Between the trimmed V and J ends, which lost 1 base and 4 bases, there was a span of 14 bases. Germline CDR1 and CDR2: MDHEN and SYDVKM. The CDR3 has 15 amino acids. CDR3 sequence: CASSLSRNSEYEQYF. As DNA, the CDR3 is TGTGCCAGCAGTTTATCCCGCAACAGTGAGTACGAGCAGTACTTC.

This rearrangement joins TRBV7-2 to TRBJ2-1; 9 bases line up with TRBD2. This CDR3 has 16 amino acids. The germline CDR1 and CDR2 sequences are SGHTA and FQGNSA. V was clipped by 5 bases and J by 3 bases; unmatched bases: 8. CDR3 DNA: TGTGCCAGCAGCCCAAATAGCGGGGGCCACTACAATGAGCAGTTCTTC. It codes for CASSPNSGGHYNEQFF.

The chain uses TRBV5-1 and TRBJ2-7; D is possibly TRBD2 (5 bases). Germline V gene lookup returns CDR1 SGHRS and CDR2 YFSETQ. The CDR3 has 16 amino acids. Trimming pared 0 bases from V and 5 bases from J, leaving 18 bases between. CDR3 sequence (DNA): TGCGCCAGCAGCTTGGCCAAGGGAACGGGAAGGGACGAGCAGTACTTC. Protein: CASSLAKGTGRDEQYF.

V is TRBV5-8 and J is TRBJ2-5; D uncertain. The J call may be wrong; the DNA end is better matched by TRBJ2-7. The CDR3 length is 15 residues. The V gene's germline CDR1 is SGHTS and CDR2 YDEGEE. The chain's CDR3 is CASSLGGDSSYEQYF. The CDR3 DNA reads TGTGCCAGCAGCTTGGGAGGAGATAGCTCCTACGAGCAGTACTTC.

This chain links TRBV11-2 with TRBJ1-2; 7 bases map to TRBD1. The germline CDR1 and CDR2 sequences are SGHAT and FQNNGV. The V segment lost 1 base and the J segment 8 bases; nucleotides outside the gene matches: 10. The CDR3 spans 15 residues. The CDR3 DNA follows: TGTGCCAGCAGCTTAGCCGGGACAGCCTTCGGGGGCTACACCTTC. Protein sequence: CASSLAGTAFGGYTF. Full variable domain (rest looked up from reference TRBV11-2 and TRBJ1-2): EAGVAQSPRYKIIEKRQSVAFWCNPISGHATLYWYQQILGQGPKLLIQFQNNGVVDDSQLPKDRFSAERLKGVDSTLKIQPAKLEDSAVYLCASSLAGTAFGGYTFGSGTRLTVV.

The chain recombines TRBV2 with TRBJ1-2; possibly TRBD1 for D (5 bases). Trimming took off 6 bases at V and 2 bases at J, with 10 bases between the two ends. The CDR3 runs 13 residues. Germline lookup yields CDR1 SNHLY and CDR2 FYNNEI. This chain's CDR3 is CASRGEGNYGYTF. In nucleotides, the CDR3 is TGTGCCAGCAGGGGGGAGGGGAACTATGGCTACACCTTC.

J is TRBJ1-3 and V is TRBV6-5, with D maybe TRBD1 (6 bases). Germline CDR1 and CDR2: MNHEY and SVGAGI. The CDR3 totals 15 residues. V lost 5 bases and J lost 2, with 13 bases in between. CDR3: CASSAAGGPGNTIYF. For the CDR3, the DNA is TGTGCCAGCAGTGCCGCGGGGGGCCCTGGAAACACCATATATTTT.

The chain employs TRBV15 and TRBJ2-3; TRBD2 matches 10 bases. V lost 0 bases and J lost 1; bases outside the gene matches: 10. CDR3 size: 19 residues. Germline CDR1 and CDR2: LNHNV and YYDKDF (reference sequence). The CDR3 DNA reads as TGTGCCACCAGCAGAGATCGCCGAGCGGGAGGGTCTGGCACAGATACGCAGTATTTT. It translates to CATSRDRRAGGSGTDTQYF. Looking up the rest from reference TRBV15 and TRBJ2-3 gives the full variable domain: DAMVIQNPRYQVTQFGKPVTLSCSQTLNHNVMYWYQQKSSQAPKLLFHYYDKDFNNEADTPDNFQSRRPNTSFCFLDIRSPGLGDTAMYLCATSRDRRAGGSGTDTQYFGPGTRLTVL.

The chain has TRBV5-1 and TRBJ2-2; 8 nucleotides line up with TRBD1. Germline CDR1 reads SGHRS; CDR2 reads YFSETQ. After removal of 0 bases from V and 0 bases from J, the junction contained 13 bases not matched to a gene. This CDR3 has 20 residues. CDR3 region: CASSLAPRHRGKTNTGELFF. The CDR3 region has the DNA TGCGCCAGCAGCTTGGCCCCTCGACACAGGGGGAAAACGAACACCGGGGAGCTGTTTTTT.

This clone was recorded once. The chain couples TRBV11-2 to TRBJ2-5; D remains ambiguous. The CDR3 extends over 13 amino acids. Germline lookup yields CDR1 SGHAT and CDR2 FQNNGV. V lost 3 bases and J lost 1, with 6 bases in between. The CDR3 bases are TGTGCCAGCAGCTTCCAAATCCAAGAGACCCAGTACTTC. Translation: CASSFQIQETQYF.

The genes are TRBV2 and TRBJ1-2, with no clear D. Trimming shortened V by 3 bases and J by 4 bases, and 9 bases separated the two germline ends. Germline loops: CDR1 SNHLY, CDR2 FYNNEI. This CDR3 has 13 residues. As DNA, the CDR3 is TGTGCCAGCAGTGATACGGGATTCTATGGCTACACCTTC. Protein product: CASSDTGFYGYTF.